One sample yielded the 17 T cell receptor beta chains listed below, sequenced in a study of technical replicates of blood from a few donors. TCRdb keeps only in-frame clones here, not all; method: immunoSEQ multiplex PCR. This sample yields over 70,000 clones, of which roughly 97% are seen a single time; less than 0.25% belongs to the top ten. Source material: T cells isolated from PBMCs. These receptors originate from a human donor in good health.

The V call is TRBV5-1, the J call TRBJ2-1; 8 bases are shared with TRBD1. CDR3 length: 16 residues. Trimming removed 4 bases from V and 7 bases from J; junction bases left unmatched: 13. The germline V gene encodes CDR1 SGHRS and CDR2 YFSETQ. CDR3 amino acids: CASSGADRVSRNEQFF. As DNA, the CDR3 is TGCGCCAGCAGCGGAGCGGACAGGGTATCACGGAATGAGCAGTTCTTC. Complete variable domain (other parts from reference TRBV5-1 and TRBJ2-1): KAGVTQTPRYLIKTRGQQVTLSCSPISGHRSVSWYQQTPGQGLQFLFEYFSETQRNKGNFPGRFSGRQFSNSRSEMNVSTLELGDSALYLCASSGADRVSRNEQFFGPGTRLTVL.

The genes are TRBV19 and TRBJ1-2, with a weak D call TRBD1 (5 bases). The germline V and J ends were trimmed by 0 bases and 6 bases, with 20 bases remaining between them. CDR1 is LNHDA and CDR2 is SQIVND in the germline V gene (reference sequence). This CDR3 has 17 amino acids. DNA for the CDR3: TGTGCCAGTAGTATAGATGGAAGCTGGATGGGGCGCCATGGCTACACCTTC. Translating it yields CASSIDGSWMGRHGYTF.

This rearrangement joins TRBV5-5 to TRBJ2-7; TRBD1 matches at 10 bases. Germline CDR1 reads SGHKS; CDR2 reads YYEKEE (reference sequence). V shed 4 bases, J shed 2 bases, and the junction held 21 bases outside the gene matches. CDR3 length equals 20 residues. The CDR3 coding sequence is TGTGCCAGCAGCCCGACCCCTCGAGGGCCGGACAGGGGGAGCACCTACGAGCAGTACTTC. Translating gives CASSPTPRGPDRGSTYEQYF.

The J gene is TRBJ1-4, the V gene TRBV11-3, with a possible D match to TRBD1 (5 bases). CDR1 is SGHNT, CDR2 YENEEA, per germline. Trimming pared 5 bases from V and 8 bases from J, leaving 18 bases between. This CDR3 comprises 15 residues. CDR3 amino acids: CASSQGGPVGEKLFF. In nucleotides, the CDR3 is TGTGCCAGCAGCCAGGGAGGGCCTGTGGGGGAAAAACTGTTTTTT.

This clone appeared once. The chain employs TRBV19 and TRBJ2-2; 9 bases are a match to TRBD1. V was clipped by 10 bases and J by 5 bases; unmatched bases: 8. Per the germline V gene, CDR1 is LNHDA and CDR2 is SQIVND (reference sequence). This CDR3 is built from 14 residues. The CDR3 sequence is CATSGQGSTGELFF. The CDR3 DNA reads as TGTGCCACCAGCGGACAGGGGTCAACCGGGGAGCTGTTTTTT.

The chain recombines TRBV4-1 with TRBJ1-4; possibly TRBD1 for D (6 bases). Germline V gene lookup returns CDR1 MGHRA and CDR2 YSYEKL. The CDR3 runs 18 residues. V lost 5 bases and J 4 bases, leaving 23 bases between the germline ends. DNA for the CDR3: TGCGCCAGCAGCGAATTCATTTTAGGACAGACAAATAATGAAAAACTGTTTTTT. Residues: CASSEFILGQTNNEKLFF.

V gene TRBV28 combines with J gene TRBJ2-7; TRBD1 aligns across 7 bases. In germline, CDR1 is MDHEN, CDR2 SYDVKM. J was trimmed by 11 bases and V by 1 base; bases with no gene match: 11. The length of the CDR3 is 14 residues. The CDR3 sequence is CASSLSPGQRYKYF. CDR3 DNA: TGTGCCAGCAGTTTATCCCCGGGACAGAGATACAAGTACTTC.

The chain recombines TRBV5-1 with TRBJ2-2; D perhaps matches TRBD2 (6 bases). Germline lookup yields CDR1 SGHRS and CDR2 YFSETQ. This CDR3 contains 14 residues. Trimming stripped 0 bases from V and 5 bases from J, with 8 bases between. The CDR3 bases are TGCGCCAGCAGCTTGGCCGGGACTACCGGGGAGCTGTTTTTT. Protein product: CASSLAGTTGELFF. The full variable domain, completed using reference TRBV5-1 and TRBJ2-2, is KAGVTQTPRYLIKTRGQQVTLSCSPISGHRSVSWYQQTPGQGLQFLFEYFSETQRNKGNFPGRFSGRQFSNSRSEMNVSTLELGDSALYLCASSLAGTTGELFFGEGSRLTVL.

The chain employs TRBV9 and TRBJ2-3, with 12 bases matching TRBD2. Germline CDR1 and CDR2: SGDLS and YYNGEE. The CDR3 sequence is 18 residues long. With 0 bases clipped from V and 5 bases from J, the junction kept 10 bases outside the gene matches. The CDR3 loop reads CASSVGPLAGGLGDTQYF. CDR3 bases: TGTGCCAGCAGCGTAGGACCCCTAGCGGGGGGGCTCGGAGATACGCAGTATTTT.

The gene calls are TRBV5-6 and TRBJ2-1; tentative D call: TRBD2 (6 bases). This CDR3 is 16 amino acids long. The V and J ends lost 1 base and 6 bases respectively, with 17 bases between them. CDR1 is SGHDT and CDR2 is YYEEEE in the germline V gene. In nucleotides, the CDR3 is TGTGCCAGCAGCTTGTCCCTGCGTCGGGAGCGCAATGAGCAGTTCTTC. Its protein is CASSLSLRRERNEQFF.

The V call is TRBV5-6, the J call TRBJ2-7; 7 bases are shared with TRBD1. Germline V gives CDR1 SGHDT, CDR2 YYEEEE. This CDR3 comprises 14 residues. J was trimmed by 2 bases and V by 6 bases; bases with no gene match: 8. This chain's CDR3 is CASTNQGVPYEQYF. In DNA, the CDR3 is TGTGCCAGCACCAATCAGGGGGTCCCCTACGAGCAGTACTTC.

The J gene is TRBJ2-7, the V gene TRBV5-1; D is possibly TRBD2 (7 bases). From germline, CDR1 is SGHRS and CDR2 YFSETQ. Deletions cut 3 bases from V and 0 bases from J, with 19 bases between. This CDR3 contains 17 residues. The CDR3 coding sequence is TGCGCCAGCAGCTGGCTCGGGGGCGGGGGAAGCTCCTACGAGCAGTACTTC. This codes for CASSWLGGGGSSYEQYF.

The rearrangement links TRBV5-1 to TRBJ2-7; 8 bases match TRBD2. Looked up from germline, CDR1 is SGHRS and CDR2 is YFSETQ. The trim removed 4 bases at V and 5 bases at J, leaving 11 bases unmatched. CDR3 length: 15 residues. The CDR3 DNA follows: TGCGCCAGCAGCCTCAGTATTAGCGGGATAGACGAGCAGTACTTC. Protein sequence: CASSLSISGIDEQYF. The full variable domain, rest sourced from reference TRBV5-1 and TRBJ2-7, is KAGVTQTPRYLIKTRGQQVTLSCSPISGHRSVSWYQQTPGQGLQFLFEYFSETQRNKGNFPGRFSGRQFSNSRSEMNVSTLELGDSALYLCASSLSISGIDEQYFGPGTRLTVT.

The genes are TRBV11-2 and TRBJ2-1; D is ambiguous. CDR1 and CDR2 (germline): SGHAT, FQNNGV. Trimming removed 5 bases from V and 5 bases from J, with 13 bases in between. CDR3 length: 14 residues. CDR3 DNA sequence: TGTGCCAGCAGCCCCTTGAGGTACAACAATGAGCAGTTCTTC. Its translation: CASSPLRYNNEQFF.

The chain couples TRBV6-4 to TRBJ2-1; 14 nucleotides align to TRBD2. Germline lookup yields CDR1 MRHNA and CDR2 SNTAGT. Germline trimming cut 3 bases from V and 5 bases from J; bases unmatched to any gene: 9. The CDR3 sequence is 18 residues long. The CDR3 coding sequence is TGTGCCAGCAGTGAGTCGGGACTAGCGGGGGATCTTAACAATGAGCAGTTCTTC. Its translation: CASSESGLAGDLNNEQFF.

The gene calls are TRBV7-5 and TRBJ2-2; the tabulated D call, TRBD1, remains unverified against the DNA. TRBV7-5 is a recognized pseudogene. CDR3 length: 15 amino acids. Written as DNA, the CDR3 is TGTGTCAGAAGCAGGACAGGGGTGTGCACCGGGGAGCTGTTTTTT. It specifies CVRSRTGVCTGELFF.

The V gene is TRBV2, the J gene TRBJ1-6; no reliable D call. This CDR3 has 18 amino acids. Per the germline V gene, CDR1 is SNHLY and CDR2 is FYNNEI. Between the trimmed V and J ends, which lost 5 bases and 5 bases, there was a span of 22 bases. The CDR3 DNA reads TGTGCCAGCAGTAGGTCACTGCGGATAGACGGGAATAATTCACCCCTCCACTTT. Its translation: CASSRSLRIDGNNSPLHF.